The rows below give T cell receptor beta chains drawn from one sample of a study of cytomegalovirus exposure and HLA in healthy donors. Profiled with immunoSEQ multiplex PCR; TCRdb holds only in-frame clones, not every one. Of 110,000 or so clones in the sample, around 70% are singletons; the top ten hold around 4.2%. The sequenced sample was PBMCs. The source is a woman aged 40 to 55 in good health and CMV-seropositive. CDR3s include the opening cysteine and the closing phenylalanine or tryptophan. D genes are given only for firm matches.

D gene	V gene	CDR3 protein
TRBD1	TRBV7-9	CASSLDRNYEQYF
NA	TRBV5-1	CASSLRDTSYEQYF
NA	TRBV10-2	CASSADRVNTEAFF
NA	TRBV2	CASSAELASKNIQYF
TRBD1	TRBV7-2	CASRIQGVGNTIYF
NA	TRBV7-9	CASSPPYRQGLQTQYF
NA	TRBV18	CASSFAEGNEQYF
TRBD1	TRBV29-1	CSVARTGANYGYTF
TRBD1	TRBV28	CASSARQGILNTEAFF
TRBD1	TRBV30	CAWSVLGTGGKDTQYF
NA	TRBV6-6	CASSLTSSYEQYF
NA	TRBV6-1	CASSEGRRRNEKLFF
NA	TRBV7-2	CASSLEIVWSSGNTIYF
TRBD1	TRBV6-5	CASSFGKGTGSYEQYF
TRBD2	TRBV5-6	CASSPRTSGGVRYQETQYF
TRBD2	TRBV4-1	CASSHPTSGIDIQYF
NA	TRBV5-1	CASSLEGNGQPQHF
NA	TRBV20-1	CSNRENTEAFF
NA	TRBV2	CASIWDTNWDYGYTF
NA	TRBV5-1	CASSLLATHSGNTIYF
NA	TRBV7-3	CASSLRAPDRLNTEAFF
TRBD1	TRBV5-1	CASSSKTGGIEKLFF
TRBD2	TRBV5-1	CASSLLAGVNNEQFF
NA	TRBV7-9	CSSSLVVQGGYEKLFF
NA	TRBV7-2	CASSTQGGLAGNTIYF
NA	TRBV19	CASSLRDKGSYNEQFF
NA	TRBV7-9	CASSQTGYSYEQYF